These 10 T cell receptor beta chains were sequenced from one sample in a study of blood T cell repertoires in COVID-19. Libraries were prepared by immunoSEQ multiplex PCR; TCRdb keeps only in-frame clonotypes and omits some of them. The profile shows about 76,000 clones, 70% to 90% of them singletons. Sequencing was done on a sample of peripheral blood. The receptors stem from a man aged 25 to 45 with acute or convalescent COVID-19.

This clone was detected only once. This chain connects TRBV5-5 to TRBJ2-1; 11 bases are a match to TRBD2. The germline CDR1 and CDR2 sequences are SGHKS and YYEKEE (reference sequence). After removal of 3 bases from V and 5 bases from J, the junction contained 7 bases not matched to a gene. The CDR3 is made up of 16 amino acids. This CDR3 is CASSSFSGRVDNEQFF. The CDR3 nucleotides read TGTGCCAGCAGCTCATTTAGCGGGAGGGTCGACAATGAGCAGTTCTTC. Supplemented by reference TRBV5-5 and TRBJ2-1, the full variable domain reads DAGVTQSPTHLIKTRGQQVTLRCSPISGHKSVSWYQQVLGQGPQFIFQYYEKEERGRGNFPDRFSARQFPNYSSELNVNALLLGDSALYLCASSSFSGRVDNEQFFGPGTRLTVL.

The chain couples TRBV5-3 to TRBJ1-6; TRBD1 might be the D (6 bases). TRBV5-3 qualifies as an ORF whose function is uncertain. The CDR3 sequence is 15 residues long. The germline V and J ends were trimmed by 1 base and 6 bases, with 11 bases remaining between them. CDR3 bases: TGTGCCAGAAGCTTGTCGCAGGGGTTTAATTCACCCCTCCACTTT. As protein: CARSLSQGFNSPLHF.

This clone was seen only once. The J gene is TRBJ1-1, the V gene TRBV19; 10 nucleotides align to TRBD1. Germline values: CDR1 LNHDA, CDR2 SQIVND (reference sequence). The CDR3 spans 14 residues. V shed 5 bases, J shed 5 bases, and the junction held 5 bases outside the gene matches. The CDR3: CASSADRGITEAFF. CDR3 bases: TGTGCCAGTAGTGCGGACAGGGGGATTACTGAAGCTTTCTTT.

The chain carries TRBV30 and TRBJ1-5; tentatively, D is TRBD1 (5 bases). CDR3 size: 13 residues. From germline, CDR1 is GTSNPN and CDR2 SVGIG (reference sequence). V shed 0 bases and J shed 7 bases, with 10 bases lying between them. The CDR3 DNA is TGTGCCTGGAGTGTAGGGGCAGAGCAGCCCCAGCATTTT. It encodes CAWSVGAEQPQHF.

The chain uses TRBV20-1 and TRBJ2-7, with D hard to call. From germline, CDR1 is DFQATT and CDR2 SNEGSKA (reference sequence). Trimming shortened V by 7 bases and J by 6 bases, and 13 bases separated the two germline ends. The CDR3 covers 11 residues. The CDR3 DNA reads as TGCAGTGGATGGTCAGGTCTCGAGCAGTACTTC. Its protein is CSGWSGLEQYF.

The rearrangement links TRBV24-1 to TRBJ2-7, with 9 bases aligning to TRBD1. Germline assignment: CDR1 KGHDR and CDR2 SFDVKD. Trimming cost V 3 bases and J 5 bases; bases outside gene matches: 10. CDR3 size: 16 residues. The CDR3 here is CATSDTPGTGRDEQYF. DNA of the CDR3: TGTGCCACCAGTGATACCCCCGGGACAGGGCGCGACGAGCAGTACTTC.

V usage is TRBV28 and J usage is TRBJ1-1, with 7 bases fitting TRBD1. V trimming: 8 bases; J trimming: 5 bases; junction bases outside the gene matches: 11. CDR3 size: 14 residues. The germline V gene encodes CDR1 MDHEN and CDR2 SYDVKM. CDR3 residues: CASLSATGWTEAFF. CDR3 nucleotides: TGTGCCAGCCTCTCGGCGACAGGGTGGACTGAAGCTTTCTTT.

In DNA, the CDR3 is TGTGCCTGGAGCCTACAGGGTAACCTACACTACGAGCAGTACTTC. It yields the protein CAWSLQGNLHYEQYF. V and J are TRBV30 and TRBJ2-7, with D perhaps matching TRBD1 (6 bases). With 3 bases removed from V and 3 bases from J, the gap between germline ends came to 18 bases. Germline V gives CDR1 GTSNPN, CDR2 SVGIG (reference sequence). CDR3 size: 15 residues. The whole variable domain, filled in from reference TRBV30 and TRBJ2-7, reads SQTIHQWPATLVQPVGSPLSLECTVEGTSNPNLYWYRQAAGRGLQLLFYSVGIGQISSEVPQNLSASRPQDRQFILSSKKLLLSDSGFYLCAWSLQGNLHYEQYFGPGTRLTVT.

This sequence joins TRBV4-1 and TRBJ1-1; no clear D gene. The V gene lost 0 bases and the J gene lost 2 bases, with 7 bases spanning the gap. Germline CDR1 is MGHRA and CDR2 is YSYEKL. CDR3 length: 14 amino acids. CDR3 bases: TGCGCCAGCAGCCAAGAGCGAGGTAACACTGAAGCTTTCTTT. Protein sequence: CASSQERGNTEAFF.

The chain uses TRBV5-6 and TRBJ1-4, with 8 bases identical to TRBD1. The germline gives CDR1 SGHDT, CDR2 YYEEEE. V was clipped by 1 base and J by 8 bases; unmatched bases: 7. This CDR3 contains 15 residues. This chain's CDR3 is CASSLPGQVVEKLFF. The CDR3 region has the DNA TGTGCCAGCAGCTTGCCGGGACAGGTGGTGGAAAAACTGTTTTTT.